This TCR beta chain was identified in a study of resident and recirculating memory T cells in vitiligo. Study details: Shave-biopsy epidermis from lesional and nonlesional skin was sequenced alongside PBMCs. General study findings and limits: Vitiligo lesions lacked a unique dominant clone, and clonality varied.

Produced via immunoSEQ multiplex PCR; TCRdb's table is partial and in-frame only. Here the sample spans roughly 80,000 clones, 92% being singletons. On this clone itself: What it binds is not known.

Trimming removed 4 bases at V and 3 bases at J, with 16 bases between. The CDR3 covers 15 residues. Looked up from germline, CDR1 is MDHEN and CDR2 is SYDVKM. Stable vitiligo meant no lesion change over the previous 6 months. The TCR sequence derives from a male donor with vitiligo. The source material was blood. The chain links TRBV28 to TRBJ2-7; weak D call: TRBD2 (6 bases). This chain's CDR3 is CASSSPRGNLYEQYF. Written as DNA, the CDR3 is TGTGCCAGCAGTTCCCCACGCGGGAACCTCTACGAGCAGTACTTC.